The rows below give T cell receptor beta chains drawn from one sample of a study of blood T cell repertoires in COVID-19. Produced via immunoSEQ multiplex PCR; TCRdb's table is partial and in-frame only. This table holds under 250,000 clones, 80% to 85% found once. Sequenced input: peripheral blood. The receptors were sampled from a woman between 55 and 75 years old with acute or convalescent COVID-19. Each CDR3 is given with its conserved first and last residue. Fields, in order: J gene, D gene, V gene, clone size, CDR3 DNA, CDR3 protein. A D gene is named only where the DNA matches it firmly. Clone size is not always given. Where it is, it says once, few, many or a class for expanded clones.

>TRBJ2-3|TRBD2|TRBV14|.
TGTGCCAGCAGCCAGACTAGCGGGGAGAGCACAGATACGCAGTATTTT
CASSQTSGESTDTQYF
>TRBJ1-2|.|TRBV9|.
TGTGCCAGCAGCGTAGCTAATCGATATGGCTACACCTTC
CASSVANRYGYTF
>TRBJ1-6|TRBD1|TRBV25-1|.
TGTGCCAGCAGGGAAGGACAGGGTTCCTATAATTCACCCCTCCACTTT
CASREGQGSYNSPLHF
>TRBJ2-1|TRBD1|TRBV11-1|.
TGTGCCAGCAGCGTAATCAGGGGGACGTACAATGAGCAGTTCTTC
CASSVIRGTYNEQFF
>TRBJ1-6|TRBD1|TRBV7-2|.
TGTGCCAGCAACGAACAGGGGGGAAATTCACCCCTCCACTTT
CASNEQGGNSPLHF
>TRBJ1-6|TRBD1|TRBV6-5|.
TGTGCCAGCAGAGGGACAGGGAATAATTCACCCCTCCACTTT
CASRGTGNNSPLHF
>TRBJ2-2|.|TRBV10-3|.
TGTGCCATCAGTGAGTCCGCGGGGGAGCTGTTTTTT
CAISESAGELFF
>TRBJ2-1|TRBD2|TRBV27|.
TGTGCCAGTAGTGGGACTAGCGGCCACAATGAGCAGTTCTTC
CASSGTSGHNEQFF
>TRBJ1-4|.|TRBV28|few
TGTGCCAGCAGCCGACTCCCTGGGAGTGAAAAACTGTTTTTT
CASSRLPGSEKLFF
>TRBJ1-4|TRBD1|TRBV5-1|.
TGCGCCAGCAGCATCGGACAGGCGAGAACTGGTGAAAAACTGTTTTTT
CASSIGQARTGEKLFF
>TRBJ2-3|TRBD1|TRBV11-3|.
TGTGCCAGCAGCTTAAGCCCACCGGGACAGGGGCCAGATACGCAGTATTTT
CASSLSPPGQGPDTQYF
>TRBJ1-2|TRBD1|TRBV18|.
TGTGCCAGCTCACCAGGAGACAGGGTCGGTGGCTACACCTTC
CASSPGDRVGGYTF
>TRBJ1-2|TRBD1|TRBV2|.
TGTGCCAGCAGTTCGGACAGGAACTATGGCTACACCTTC
CASSSDRNYGYTF
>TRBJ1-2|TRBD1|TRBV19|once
TGTGCCAGTAGTGTACTTCGGACAGGTGGGCGATTTGACTATGGCTACACCTTC
CASSVLRTGGRFDYGYTF
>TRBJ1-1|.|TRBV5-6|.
TGTGCCAGCAGCTTTCTTGGGGAGAAGAACACTGAAGCTTTCTTT
CASSFLGEKNTEAFF
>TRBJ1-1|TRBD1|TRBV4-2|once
TGTGCCAGCAGCCAAGATTCTCAGGGGGCGGCAGCTTTCTTT
CASSQDSQGAAAFF
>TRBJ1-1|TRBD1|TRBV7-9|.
TGTGCCAGCAGCTCCGGACAGGGCGGAGTGAACACTGAAGCTTTCTTT
CASSSGQGGVNTEAFF
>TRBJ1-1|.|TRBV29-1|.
TGCAGCGTCCCAATTCACTCTGAAGCTTTCTTT
CSVPIHSEAFF
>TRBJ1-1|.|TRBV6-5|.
TGTGCCAGCACAAGAGGGGGAACGACTGAAGCTTTCTTT
CASTRGGTTEAFF
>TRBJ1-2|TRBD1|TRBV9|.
TGTGCCAGCAGCGTAGGAACAGGGGGGTCTAGCGGCTACACCTTC
CASSVGTGGSSGYTF
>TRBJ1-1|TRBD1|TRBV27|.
TGTGCCAGCAGTACCAGGGGTCGGCGGGACAGTGAAGCTTTCTTT
CASSTRGRRDSEAFF
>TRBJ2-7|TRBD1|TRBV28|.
TGTGCCAGCAAGACAGGGGGCGAAGGGTACGAGCAGTACTTC
CASKTGGEGYEQYF
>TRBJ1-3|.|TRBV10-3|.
TGTGCCATCACTAGGGACTTATCTGGAAACACCATATATTTT
CAITRDLSGNTIYF
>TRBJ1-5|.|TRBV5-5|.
TGTGCCAGCAGCCCGGACAGTACAATCCCGCCCCAGCATTTT
CASSPDSTIPPQHF
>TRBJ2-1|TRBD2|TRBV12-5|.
TGTGCTAGTGGTTCCCCAGCGGGGGGCCGCTCCTACAATGAGCAGTTCTTC
CASGSPAGGRSYNEQFF
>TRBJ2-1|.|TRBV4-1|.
TGCGCCAGCAGCCAAGATAGAAACTACCGCTACAATGAGCAGTTCTTC
CASSQDRNYRYNEQFF
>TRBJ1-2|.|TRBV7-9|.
TGTGCCAGCAGCTCCCCGACAGACAAAGGCTACACCTTC
CASSSPTDKGYTF
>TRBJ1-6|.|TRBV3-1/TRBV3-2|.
TGTGCCAGCAGCCAAGCGCAGGCGAATTCACCCCTCCACTTT
CASSQAQANSPLHF